This T cell receptor (beta chain) is from a study of shared clonotypes between healthy human individuals. Overall study: Each donor's CD8 memory used one plate, CD8 naive two, each CD4 subset three.

The split of CD4+ cells yielded CD45RA+ naive and CD45RA-negative memory subsets. Only in-frame clones appear in the TCRdb table, and some are missing; sequencing was by immunoSEQ multiplex PCR. Of over 850,000 clones in the sample, 75% to 85% were seen once. Germline CDR1 reads SGHVS; CDR2 reads FQNEAQ. The CDR3 consists of 15 residues. Trimming cost V 1 base and J 8 bases; bases outside gene matches: 7. The sequenced sample was memory CD4+ T cells from PBMCs. Subset indicated: CD45RA-negative fraction. The J gene is TRBJ2-1, the V gene TRBV7-8, with TRBD2 matching 8 bases. The sequence came from a man aged 18 to 29 in good health. Some clones in this sample may be carry-over from other donors' samples. In nucleotides, the CDR3 is TGTGCCAGCAGCTTAGTGGTAGCGGGAAGGGATGAGCAGTTCTTC. Amino acid sequence: CASSLVVAGRDEQFF.